This is a list of T cell receptor beta chains from one sample in a study of a mutant IDH1 vaccine in newly diagnosed glioma. TCRdb's table, derived via immunoSEQ multiplex PCR, lists solely in-frame clones and lacks some. The table records 50,000 to 70,000 clones, 75% to 90% of them present only once. Their antigen targets remain unknown. This sample comprised PBMCs, obtained from a glioma patient whose treatment included an IDH1 peptide vaccine. These receptors were obtained from a man aged 18 to 29 with glioma. The CDR3 runs from the conserved cysteine through the conserved F or W. Fields, in order: V gene, D gene, J gene, clone size, CDR3 DNA, CDR3 protein. D genes are given only for firm matches. Clone size is stated in some rows and not others, as once, few, many or a class when expanded.

V gene: TRBV19; D gene: .; J gene: TRBJ1-3; clone size: .; CDR3 DNA: TGTGCCAGTACCGGTGACGACAGGACTGCTGGAAACACCATATATTTT; CDR3 protein: CASTGDDRTAGNTIYF
V gene: TRBV2; D gene: .; J gene: TRBJ1-5; clone size: .; CDR3 DNA: TGTGCCAGCACTTTCCTTCGGAAGGGGCGAAGCAATCAGCCCCAGCATTTT; CDR3 protein: CASTFLRKGRSNQPQHF
V gene: TRBV5-6; D gene: TRBD2; J gene: TRBJ2-1; clone size: .; CDR3 DNA: TGTGCCAGCAGCCAATATACTAGCGGGAGACGTTATGAGCAGTTCTTC; CDR3 protein: CASSQYTSGRRYEQFF
V gene: TRBV4-3; D gene: .; J gene: TRBJ2-1; clone size: .; CDR3 DNA: TGCGCCAGCAGCCGAGAGCGTGGGTACAATGAGCAGTTCTTC; CDR3 protein: CASSRERGYNEQFF
V gene: TRBV29-1; D gene: TRBD2; J gene: TRBJ2-2; clone size: .; CDR3 DNA: TGCAGCGTTGAGACTAGCGGGGCAAACACCGGGGAGCTGTTTTTT; CDR3 protein: CSVETSGANTGELFF
V gene: TRBV7-2; D gene: TRBD1; J gene: TRBJ1-1; clone size: .; CDR3 DNA: TGTGCCAGCAGCTTAAGAGGGGGCGCAGGGAACACTGAAGCTTTCTTT; CDR3 protein: CASSLRGGAGNTEAFF
V gene: TRBV27; D gene: TRBD2; J gene: TRBJ2-1; clone size: .; CDR3 DNA: TGTGCCAGCAGTTTGGGAGGGATCATCTACAATGAGCAGTTCTTC; CDR3 protein: CASSLGGIIYNEQFF
V gene: TRBV19; D gene: .; J gene: TRBJ1-3; clone size: .; CDR3 DNA: TGTGCCAGTAGGAGTCCTCGTAATGGCTCTGGAAACACCATATATTTT; CDR3 protein: CASRSPRNGSGNTIYF
V gene: TRBV7-9; D gene: .; J gene: TRBJ1-1; clone size: few; CDR3 DNA: TGTGCCAGCAGCTTAGGATTCAGCTACACTGAAGCTTTCTTT; CDR3 protein: CASSLGFSYTEAFF
V gene: TRBV7-6; D gene: .; J gene: TRBJ2-1; clone size: .; CDR3 DNA: TGTGCCAGCAGGGCCGAGCCTAGCTCCTACAATGAGCAGTTCTTC; CDR3 protein: CASRAEPSSYNEQFF
V gene: TRBV5-1; D gene: .; J gene: TRBJ1-1; clone size: .; CDR3 DNA: TGCGCCAGCAGCTTTTCGGGGAACACTGAAGCTTTCTTT; CDR3 protein: CASSFSGNTEAFF
V gene: TRBV9; D gene: TRBD1; J gene: TRBJ1-1; clone size: few; CDR3 DNA: TGTGCCAGCAGCGACGACAGGGGCAGCACTGAAGCTTTCTTT; CDR3 protein: CASSDDRGSTEAFF
V gene: TRBV21-1; D gene: .; J gene: TRBJ2-7; clone size: .; CDR3 DNA: TGTGCCAAGGTTAAGGGCGGGGGCCCCTACGAGCAGTACTTC; CDR3 protein: CAKVKGGGPYEQYF
V gene: TRBV5-1; D gene: TRBD2; J gene: TRBJ2-3; clone size: .; CDR3 DNA: TGCGCCAGCAGCCTAAAACACGGACTAGCGGGCACAGATACGCAGTATTTT; CDR3 protein: CASSLKHGLAGTDTQYF
V gene: TRBV23-1; D gene: .; J gene: TRBJ1-2; clone size: .; CDR3 DNA: TGCGCCAGCAGTCAATCTGAGTGGGTTCCACAGGACTATGGCTACACCTTC; CDR3 protein: CASSQSEWVPQDYGYTF
V gene: TRBV18; D gene: .; J gene: TRBJ2-1; clone size: .; CDR3 DNA: TGTGCCAGCTCACAGGACCCCTTCTCCTACAATGAGCAGTTCTTC; CDR3 protein: CASSQDPFSYNEQFF
V gene: TRBV2; D gene: .; J gene: TRBJ2-7; clone size: .; CDR3 DNA: TGTGCCAGCAGTGAAATGGGGGGCACGGGGACTTGGTACGAGCAGTACTTC; CDR3 protein: CASSEMGGTGTWYEQYF
V gene: TRBV13; D gene: TRBD1; J gene: TRBJ1-6; clone size: once; CDR3 DNA: TGTGCCAGCAGGTCCCCTGGGACAGGAAATAATTCACCCCTCCACTTT; CDR3 protein: CASRSPGTGNNSPLHF
V gene: TRBV28; D gene: .; J gene: TRBJ1-1; clone size: .; CDR3 DNA: TGTGCCAGCAGACCCGGACAGTGGGGAGGCACTGAAGCTTTCTTT; CDR3 protein: CASRPGQWGGTEAFF
V gene: TRBV7-2; D gene: TRBD1; J gene: TRBJ1-2; clone size: .; CDR3 DNA: TGTGCCAGCAGCTTGAGGGACAGCTGGTATGGCTACACCTTC; CDR3 protein: CASSLRDSWYGYTF
V gene: TRBV19; D gene: .; J gene: TRBJ1-5; clone size: .; CDR3 DNA: TGTGCCAGTAGTATAATGGGGTCTCATCAGCCCCAGCATTTT; CDR3 protein: CASSIMGSHQPQHF
V gene: TRBV4-3; D gene: .; J gene: TRBJ1-1; clone size: .; CDR3 DNA: TGCGCCAGCAGCCAAGAAAGGGGACCTGACTGGAACACTGAAGCTTTCTTT; CDR3 protein: CASSQERGPDWNTEAFF
V gene: TRBV5-8; D gene: .; J gene: TRBJ1-1; clone size: once; CDR3 DNA: TGTGCCAGCAGCTTGGCGAGGGGGGACACTGAAGCTTTCTTT; CDR3 protein: CASSLARGDTEAFF
V gene: TRBV19; D gene: .; J gene: TRBJ2-3; clone size: .; CDR3 DNA: TGTGCCAGCGGAGGGGGGTTTGGCGATACGCAGTATTTT; CDR3 protein: CASGGGFGDTQYF
V gene: TRBV11-2; D gene: TRBD1; J gene: TRBJ1-5; clone size: few; CDR3 DNA: TGTGCCAGCAGCACGGGACAGGGAGTTGGCAATCAGCCCCAGCATTTT; CDR3 protein: CASSTGQGVGNQPQHF
V gene: TRBV25-1; D gene: .; J gene: TRBJ2-3; clone size: .; CDR3 DNA: TGTGCCACAAGCCCGGGTCGGGCCACAGATACGCAGTATTTT; CDR3 protein: CATSPGRATDTQYF
V gene: TRBV5-1; D gene: .; J gene: TRBJ1-2; clone size: .; CDR3 DNA: TGCGCCAGCAGCGGGGGGGCCTATGGCTACACCTTC; CDR3 protein: CASSGGAYGYTF
V gene: TRBV9; D gene: .; J gene: TRBJ1-2; clone size: .; CDR3 DNA: TGTGCCAGCAGCGAGCCTGGGAACAGGGTTCCCTATGGCTACACCTTC; CDR3 protein: CASSEPGNRVPYGYTF
V gene: TRBV5-4; D gene: TRBD1; J gene: TRBJ2-7; clone size: .; CDR3 DNA: TGTGCCAGCAGCTCGCCCCGGGACAGGGGACACGAGCAGTACTTC; CDR3 protein: CASSSPRDRGHEQYF
V gene: TRBV5-1; D gene: TRBD2; J gene: TRBJ2-2; clone size: .; CDR3 DNA: TGCGCCAGCAGCTTGCTAGCGGGGATGACCGGGGAGCTGTTTTTT; CDR3 protein: CASSLLAGMTGELFF
V gene: TRBV19; D gene: TRBD1; J gene: TRBJ1-6; clone size: .; CDR3 DNA: TGTGCCAGTACCGGGGGCCGGGGGACAGATAATTCACCCCTCCACTTT; CDR3 protein: CASTGGRGTDNSPLHF
V gene: TRBV7-9; D gene: TRBD1; J gene: TRBJ1-2; clone size: .; CDR3 DNA: TGTGCCAGCAGCGATACCGACAGGGGAAACTATGGCTACACCTTC; CDR3 protein: CASSDTDRGNYGYTF
V gene: TRBV5-3; D gene: TRBD1; J gene: TRBJ1-3; clone size: .; CDR3 DNA: TGTGCCAGAAGCTTGGGATCATCTTTTGTCAGGGGGGGGAAAGGAAACACCATATATTTT; CDR3 protein: CARSLGSSFVRGGKGNTIYF
V gene: TRBV2; D gene: TRBD1; J gene: TRBJ2-5; clone size: .; CDR3 DNA: TGTGCCAGCAGTCCGGACAGGAGGTACCAAGAGACCCAGTACTTC; CDR3 protein: CASSPDRRYQETQYF
V gene: TRBV10-3; D gene: TRBD2; J gene: TRBJ2-3; clone size: .; CDR3 DNA: TGTGCCATCAGTAGCGGGAGCCCCGGGGATACGCAGTATTTT; CDR3 protein: CAISSGSPGDTQYF
V gene: TRBV19; D gene: .; J gene: TRBJ2-7; clone size: .; CDR3 DNA: TGTGCCAGTAGTATTACTTCCGGCAGGAGCTCCTACGAGCAGTACTTC; CDR3 protein: CASSITSGRSSYEQYF